What follows is one TCR beta chain and its context. Its antigen target is currently unknown. One base away there is no much larger clone; base qualities are not given. These data come from a study of cytomegalovirus exposure and HLA in healthy donors (dated by TCRdb to the late 2010s). In the study overall: In an earlier analysis of 450 to 750 of the donors, roughly 300 Gb of sequence data and 90 million to 120 million unique TCR beta sequences from about 180 million T cells were reported. An early release covering around 630 HLA-typed donors comprised about 300 gigabases of sequencing data and some 79 million unique TCR sequences. Among the roughly 390 genotyped donors, roughly 80% belonged to the genetic ancestry cluster associated with self-reported Caucasian donors. The study aimed to test whether signatures of past pathogen exposure could be identified by cataloging public T cell receptors. The T cell repertoires of several hundred subjects were profiled by immunosequencing and related to cytomegalovirus serostatus. A separate validation cohort of 100 to 150 different subjects was used in addition to the roughly 700-subject first cohort. To predict cytomegalovirus infection status, the study combined high-throughput TCR immunosequencing, statistical association of individual TCRs with disease status, and machine learning. A later analysis re-analyzed previously published TCR beta repertoires from approximately 670 donors and added high-resolution HLA genotyping to study TCR occurrence patterns. In the later analysis, no new phenotypic data were used to find candidate immune exposures; instead, reliance was placed on TCR beta sequences and their occurrence across donors. To decide whether each TCR beta V gene segment behaved as functional or pseudogenic, an earlier analysis of some 600 of the donors relied on high-throughput TCR beta sequencing. Alongside the repertoire data, information on donor age, sex, ethnicity and CMV serostatus was compiled. In a later genetic analysis, genome-wide SNP genotypes for about three fifths of the roughly 670 donors were used, and that subset was treated as a discovery cohort. Every discovery cohort repertoire had been produced on one sequencing platform. HLA typing included class I and class II loci at four-digit resolution. The number of donors typed differed by locus, with about 629-640 for A, B, C, DRB1 and DQB1, 522 for DQA1, approximately 570 for DPA1, and 472 for DPB1. Roughly 5 DR-DQ haplotypes were treated as single units for association and clustering because of strong linkage in the cohort. Among some 410 genotyped donors of the cohort, an average of around 240,000 unique TCR beta nucleotide sequences was sequenced per donor, of which about 19% were non-productive.

On the study overall, not on this receptor specifically: Compared with equally common non-associated chains, HLA-associated TCR beta chains in a later analysis were more clonally expanded and had lower generation probabilities. A later analysis found that most CMV-associated TCR beta chains appeared HLA-restricted, with HLA associations seemingly driven largely by CMV exposure. A further reported finding was that TCR beta sequences accurately predicted the HLA-A and HLA-B alleles for most subjects in the first cohort. Because counts were too low, seventeen rarely observed V segments, including chromosome 9 orphons, were left out of the earlier analysis of about 500 of the donors. For the cohort, immune exposure information was limited to CMV serostatus. It was suggested by the authors that the approach could potentially be generalized to other disease states and immunological phenotypes. Specific HLA alleles were associated with 18,000 or so TCR beta sequences at a false discovery rate of 0.05 in a later analysis. The study gave a list of some 150 TCR beta chains associated with cytomegalovirus. In vitro tests confirmed that three of the cytomegalovirus-associated TCR beta chains recognize cytomegalovirus antigens. V-gene and J-gene trimming of TCR beta chains was associated with a missense DCLRE1C variant in a later genetic analysis, and the association was replicated in an independent cohort. An earlier analysis of approximately 540 of the donors showed that most TCR beta V segments appeared in productive rearrangements either about 87% or about 30% of the time, which broadly matched IMGT annotations. In both the original and validation cohorts, the classifier was reported to diagnose cytomegalovirus status with high specificity and sensitivity. A cluster of highly shared sequence variants was judged likely to be a technical artifact of the sequencing pipeline. HLA typing was unavailable for some donors at each locus, so association tests used only the typed subset. Linkage disequilibrium might explain the correlated functional status among segregating V segments, but an unknown experimental factor could not be ruled out. In a later analysis, several top co-occurrence clusters were reported to appear linked to parvovirus B19, influenza, CMV and Epstein-Barr virus. This cohort had only TCR beta chains sequenced, and the lack of alpha or paired-chain data limited which features could be detected. Across donors, most TCR sequences were observed very rarely, whereas some public TCRs were present in many individuals. When HLA alleles, especially DR and DQ, strongly co-occurred, TCR associations were difficult to assign to individual alleles. A later genetic analysis reported fewer N-insertions in productive TCRs among donors in an Asian-associated ancestry cluster than the roughly 700-donor mean. Because the 87-base-pair reads could not distinguish some IMGT-functional V segments, including TRBV6-2 and TRBV6-3, those segments were excluded. In a later analysis, TCR association rates were found to vary across HLA loci, with the most associated TCRs seen for DRB1 alleles and the fewest for HLA-C alleles. Roughly uniform sequencing depth across donors was assumed in presence/absence analyses, although this assumption may not hold.

The library was made by the immunoSEQ multiplex PCR assay. A mixture of 60 forward primers for TCR Vbeta segments and 13 reverse primers for TCR Jbeta segments was used in the multiplex PCR. A multiplex PCR assay on genomic DNA amplified the CDR3 region of rearranged TCR beta genes. The Illumina HiSeq System was used to sequence the amplified TCR beta libraries as 87-base-pair reads. In the paper's pipeline: A later analysis tallied 75 million to 85 million unique TCR beta chains across the 700 or so repertoires, and some 10 million of those chains were shared by two or more donors. To remove PCR and sequencing errors, raw reads were error-corrected and collapsed into unique sequences using a nearest-neighbor algorithm that merged closely related sequences. To assign V, D and J gene segments, CDR3 sequences were aligned to IMGT reference sequences. For a sequence to be retained, a match of at least six nucleotides to both a V gene segment and a J gene segment was required. A rearrangement was called productive if the CDR3 had no stop codons and remained in frame with V and J, and every other rearrangement was called non-productive. Following IMGT convention, CDR3 was defined as the stretch from the second conserved V-encoded cysteine to the conserved J-encoded phenylalanine. The earlier analysis of 587 of the donors excluded any sequence lacking an unambiguous match to a single V gene segment. In an earlier analysis of approximately 610 of the donors, V segments were called functional above 56.7% productive rearrangements and were called segregating when the between-donor standard deviation exceeded 5%. To diagnose cytomegalovirus status from the catalog of TCR beta chain sequences, a statistical classification framework was built. V and J gene assignment, in a later analysis, came from comparing TCR nucleotide sequences with IMGT/GENE-DB human TR gene sequences. A later analysis assigned CDR3 sequences and most-parsimonious VDJ recombination scenarios with the TCRdist pipeline. In a later analysis, each TCR beta chain was defined by its CDR3 amino acid sequence together with its V-gene family, and reads lacking a unique V-gene family were excluded. A later analysis removed over 500 highly shared, low-generation-probability nucleotide sequences to deal with suspected cross-contamination and a sequencing artifact. In a later analysis, a clonal expansion index was calculated for each public chain from normalized within-repertoire ranks of inferred template counts. Generation probabilities in a later analysis came from a VDJ recombination model fitted to out-of-frame rearrangements, and those results were checked against IGoR. Hypergeometric tests were used in a later analysis to score TCR-TCR, TCR-HLA and TCR-CMV co-occurrence, with a repertoire-size bias correction applied to the TCR pairs. A later analysis estimated false discovery rates by permuting HLA or CMV assignments 20 times. In a later analysis, co-occurring TCRs were grouped using DBSCAN, with TCRdist sequence similarity added in when clustering inside HLA-allele-positive subsets. Repertoires with fewer than 30,000 or more than 120,000 public chains, plus five repertoires with anomalous nucleotide sharing, were excluded from co-occurrence clustering. TCRdb provides this immuneACCESS table in a form limited to in-frame rearrangements. Some clones are lacking; in checked studies, under half of them reflect an unresolved V gene, and why the rest are absent is not known. D and trimming come from the DNA, and the V and J calls and clone size come from that table. Recorded for this sample are a few hundred thousand clones; around 80% of them occurred a single time. Of the sample, approximately 2.8% falls within the top ten clones.

The cohort comprised 670 or so healthy bone marrow donors. At the time of sampling, all cohort members were nominally healthy, though unrecorded immune exposures were likely present. The donor was CMV seronegative and was included in the group of hundreds of seronegative cohort members. Every donor gave a peripheral blood sample, and the peripheral blood mononuclear cells from that sample were used for TCR beta sequencing. Genomic DNA extraction from the blood cell samples was performed with the Qiagen DNeasy Blood Extraction Kit. Per the germline V gene, MDHEN is the CDR1 and SYDVKM is the CDR2. After removal of 8 bases from V and 4 bases from J, the junction retains 13 bases not matched to a gene. The CDR3, cysteine through phenylalanine, is 15 amino acids long. Only the CDR3 part of the read is kept: 45 bases, read in frame from the first base.

The chain employs TRBV28 and TRBJ1-1; TRBD1 fits 7 bases in the junction. Sequences were obtained from PBMCs. This receptor was identified in a man younger than 40 in good health and CMV-seronegative. The DNA reads as follows: TGTGCCAGCTCTACAAACAGGGGCACGATCACTGAAGCTTTCTTT. This gives the protein CASSTNRGTITEAFF. The CDR3 plus the reference TRBV28 and TRBJ1-1 genes for the other parts give the full variable domain: DVKVTQSSRYLVKRTGEKVFLECVQDMDHENMFWYRQDPGLGLRLIYFSYDVKMKEKGDIPEGYSVSREKKERFSLILESASTNQTSMYLCASSTNRGTITEAFFGQGTRLTVV.